This T cell receptor beta chain was sequenced in a study of PD-1 blockade in classical Hodgkin lymphoma (dated by TCRdb to the early 2020s). For context, the study as a whole: To define a peripheral blood immune signature of response to PD-1 blockade in classical Hodgkin lymphoma, the study combined TCR beta sequencing with CyTOF.

Genomic DNA was extracted with the Qiagen DNeasy kit from unsorted PBMCs and from negatively selected CD4+ and CD8+ fractions. TCR beta CDR3 regions were subjected to amplification by immunoSEQ multiplex PCR with primers that anneal to V and J segments. A synthetic immune receptor repertoire was used to minimize amplification bias, and any residual bias was removed computationally once sequencing was done. The published analysis was carried out like this. Repertoire diversity was quantified as the Shannon entropy index using custom Python scripts. The unsorted, CD4+ and CD8+ repertoires were each analyzed separately, with the exception of combined analyses, where CD4+ and CD8+ sequences were merged in silico. The table comes from immuneACCESS by way of TCRdb, which keeps in-frame sequences with V and J called. Part of the clones is missing from these tables; in studies checked, under half for an unresolved V gene and the rest for unknown reasons. V and J calls and clone size follow that table, whereas D and trimming were derived from the DNA. This sample gives roughly 29,000 clones in total; approximately 93% of them show up just once. The ten largest clonotypes hold approximately 3.9% of the sample.

This clone appeared a few times. Its antigen has not been determined. No much larger clone is present one base from it, and per-base qualities are unavailable. Here is what the overall study found, with its caveats: Baseline TCR diversity was reported to be lower in newly diagnosed patients than in healthy donors and to be lower still in relapsed/refractory patients. Only a single clinical trial cohort was studied, and what caused the repertoire differences, possibly disease activity or prior therapy, remained undefined.

Read against the paper, the sample's time point label means: newly diagnosed, previously untreated cHL patient sample. To serve as a comparison group for the relapsed/refractory trial patients, PBMCs were sequenced from patients with newly diagnosed, previously untreated classical Hodgkin lymphoma. After peripheral blood was drawn into 8 mL Vacutainer Cell Preparation Tubes, PBMCs were isolated by centrifugation and then cryopreserved. The germline V gene sets CDR1 to MDHEN and CDR2 to SYDVKM. Trimming accounts for 5 bases at V and 2 bases at J, while the number of junction bases matched to no gene is 5. From the cysteine up to the phenylalanine, the CDR3 has a length of 14 residues. This entry keeps only the CDR3 DNA: 42 bases, framed from base 1.

Sequencing used peripheral blood mononuclear cells (PBMCs). This TCR was recovered from a human donor with classical Hodgkin lymphoma. Rearrangement joined TRBV28 to TRBJ2-5, with 7 junctional bases fitting TRBD1. The CDR3 has the sequence CASSPTGTQETQYF. The bases are TGTGCCAGCAGTCCGACAGGGACGCAAGAGACCCAGTACTTC.